The clone carrying this T cell receptor beta chain was counted a few times. What it binds is unknown. MiXCR, run by TCRdb on the 5' RACE reads, gives a single entry per CDR3 protein. The data hold some 120,000 distinct CDR3 sequences, with roughly an eighth observed a single time. Noted time point: blood at routine non-recurrence follow-up after resection. Unsorted samples of tumor, nontumor lung or frozen PBMC had their whole RNA sequenced. This record belongs to a study of spatial heterogeneity in lung cancer. Study-level information: Median follow-up for sequenced PBMC samples was two to three years after resection, when such samples existed.

General study points: Blood contained ubiquitous expanded tumor TCRs more at resection than at follow-up.

V was clipped by 6 bases and J by 5 bases, with 19 bases between them. The length of the CDR3 is 16 residues. The germline V gene has CDR1 LGHNA and CDR2 YSLEER. This clonotype was obtained from a male donor with early-stage non-small cell lung cancer. The gene calls are TRBV4-3 and TRBJ1-4, with D possibly being TRBD1 (5 bases). Sequences were derived from PBMCs, sampled at follow-up. CDR3 nucleotide sequence: TGCGCCAGCAGTAGCAGGGCGAACGCGGCAAATGAAAAACTGTTTTTT. Protein sequence: CASSSRANAANEKLFF.